This TCR beta chain was sequenced in a study of blood T cell repertoires in COVID-19. About the study: COVID-19 samples from acute and convalescent phases originated in the United States, Italy and Spain.

Clones were sequenced by immunoSEQ multiplex PCR, and TCRdb holds only the in-frame ones, with some missing. The table has more than 200,000 clones, about nine tenths seen once. Recovered participants had two consecutive negative NP/OP PCR tests, healthcare professional clearance, or symptom resolution. V lost 2 bases and J lost 5, with 10 bases in between. Germline V gene data show CDR1 as SGDLS and CDR2 as YYNGEE. The CDR3 contains 13 residues. This rearrangement joins TRBV9 to TRBJ1-1, with TRBD1 as a possible D gene (6 bases). The clonotype was recovered from a woman under 30 who had recovered from COVID-19. The sequenced sample was PBMCs or T cells enriched from blood (not recorded which). The CDR3 sequence is CASSVSGETEAFF. Written as DNA, the CDR3 is TGTGCCAGCAGCGTTTCAGGGGAGACTGAAGCTTTCTTT.